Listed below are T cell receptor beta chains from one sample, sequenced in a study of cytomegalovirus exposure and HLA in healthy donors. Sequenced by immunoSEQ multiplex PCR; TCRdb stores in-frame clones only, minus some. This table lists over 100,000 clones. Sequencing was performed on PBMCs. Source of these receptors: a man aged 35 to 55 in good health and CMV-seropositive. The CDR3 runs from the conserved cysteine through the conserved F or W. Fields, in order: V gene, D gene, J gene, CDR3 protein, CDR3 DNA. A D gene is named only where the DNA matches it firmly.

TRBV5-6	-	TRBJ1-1	CASSWGGEQNTEAFF	TGTGCCAGCAGCTGGGGGGGGGAGCAGAACACTGAAGCTTTCTTT
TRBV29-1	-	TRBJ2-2	CSVPRASFTGELFF	TGCAGCGTACCGCGGGCTAGTTTCACCGGGGAGCTGTTTTTT
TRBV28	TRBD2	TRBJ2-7	CASSPGTSGALSYEQYF	TGTGCCAGCAGTCCGGGGACTAGCGGGGCCCTCTCCTACGAGCAGTACTTC
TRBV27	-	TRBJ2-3	CASSIQGSGNTDTQYF	TGTGCCAGCAGTATTCAGGGCAGTGGTAACACAGATACGCAGTATTTT
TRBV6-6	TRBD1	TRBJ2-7	CASSPGTGYEQYF	TGTGCCAGCAGTCCCGGGACAGGGTACGAGCAGTACTTC
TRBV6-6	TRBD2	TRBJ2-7	CASSSQRETSYEQYF	TGTGCCAGCAGTTCCCAGCGGGAGACCTCCTACGAGCAGTACTTC
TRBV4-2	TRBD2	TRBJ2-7	CASSQGGLAGEVYEQYF	TGTGCCAGCAGCCAAGGGGGACTAGCGGGAGAGGTCTACGAGCAGTACTTC
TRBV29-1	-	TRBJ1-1	CSVVLFGEPLYTEAFF	TGCAGCGTTGTCCTGTTCGGTGAACCTCTTTACACTGAAGCTTTCTTT
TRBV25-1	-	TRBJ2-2	CASSATRTTPPGELFF	TGTGCCAGCAGTGCGACTAGGACCACGCCCCCCGGGGAGCTGTTTTTT
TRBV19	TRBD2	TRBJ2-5	CASSVLAGETQYF	TGTGCCAGTAGTGTACTAGCGGGAGAGACCCAGTACTTC
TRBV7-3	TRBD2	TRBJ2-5	CASSPLAGRETQYF	TGTGCCAGCAGCCCTCTAGCGGGACGGGAGACCCAGTACTTC
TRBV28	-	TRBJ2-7	CASSFFLGGNEQYF	TGTGCCAGCAGTTTTTTCCTGGGCGGGAACGAGCAGTACTTC
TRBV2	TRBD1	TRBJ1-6	CATQPMTGSNSPLHF	TGTGCCACCCAGCCAATGACAGGGAGCAATTCACCCCTCCACTTT
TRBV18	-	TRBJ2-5	CASSPTSSDGTQYF	TGTGCCAGCTCACCTACATCAAGCGATGGGACCCAGTACTTC
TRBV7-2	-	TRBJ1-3	CASSSAHPGNTIYF	TGTGCCAGCAGCTCTGCGCACCCTGGAAACACCATATATTTT
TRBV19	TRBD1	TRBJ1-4	CASRTGATNEKLFF	TGTGCCAGTAGGACAGGGGCAACTAATGAAAAACTGTTTTTT
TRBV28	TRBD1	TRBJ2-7	CASRPYSTGQSEQYF	TGTGCCAGCAGACCGTACTCGACAGGGCAGAGCGAGCAGTACTTC